The clone carrying this TCR beta chain was seen many times. The antigen remains unidentified. Researchers made TCR cDNA using 5'RACE template switching, and this step added a universal primer site and UMIs. TCRdb called the 5' RACE reads again in MiXCR, with one record for every CDR3 protein. The top ten hold 0.4% to 0.55% of the sample, which has around 300,000 distinct CDR3 sequences, over 10% seen once. This specimen comes from a study of T cells after yellow fever vaccination. Study-level background: Each low-cell-number fraction was prepared by means of SMART-Seq v4 Ultra Low Input. Study-level findings and limits: The secondary response was weaker, and its peak arrived faster, on day 5 versus 15. Clonotypes shared by both compartments, CD4 and CD8, made up a small share.

The CDR3 covers 12 residues. The V end was cut by 4 bases, the J end by 0 bases, with 4 bases between. Germline loops: CDR1 MNHEY, CDR2 SMNVEV (reference sequence). This chain joins TRBV27 and TRBJ2-7; D unresolved. The material was CD4+ T cells sorted from PBMCs, obtained 45 days after the yellow fever booster vaccination. The clonotype originates from a man younger than 40 who received the YFV17D yellow fever vaccine. The CDR3 protein is CASSSGSYEQYF. CDR3 nucleotides: TGTGCCAGCAGTTCGGGCTCCTACGAGCAGTACTTC.